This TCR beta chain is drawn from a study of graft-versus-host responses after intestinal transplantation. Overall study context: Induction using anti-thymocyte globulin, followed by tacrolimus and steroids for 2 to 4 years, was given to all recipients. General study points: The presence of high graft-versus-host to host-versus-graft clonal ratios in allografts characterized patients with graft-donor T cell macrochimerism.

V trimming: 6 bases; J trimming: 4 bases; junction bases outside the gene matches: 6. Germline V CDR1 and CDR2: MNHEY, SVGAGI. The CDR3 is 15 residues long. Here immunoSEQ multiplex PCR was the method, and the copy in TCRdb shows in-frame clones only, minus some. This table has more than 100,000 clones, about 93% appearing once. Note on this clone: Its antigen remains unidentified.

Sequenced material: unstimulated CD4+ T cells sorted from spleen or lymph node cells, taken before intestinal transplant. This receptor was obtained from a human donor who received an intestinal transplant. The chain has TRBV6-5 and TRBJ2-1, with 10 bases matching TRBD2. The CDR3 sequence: CASRLLAGSYNEQFF. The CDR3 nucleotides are TGTGCCAGCAGACTACTAGCGGGGTCGTACAATGAGCAGTTCTTC.